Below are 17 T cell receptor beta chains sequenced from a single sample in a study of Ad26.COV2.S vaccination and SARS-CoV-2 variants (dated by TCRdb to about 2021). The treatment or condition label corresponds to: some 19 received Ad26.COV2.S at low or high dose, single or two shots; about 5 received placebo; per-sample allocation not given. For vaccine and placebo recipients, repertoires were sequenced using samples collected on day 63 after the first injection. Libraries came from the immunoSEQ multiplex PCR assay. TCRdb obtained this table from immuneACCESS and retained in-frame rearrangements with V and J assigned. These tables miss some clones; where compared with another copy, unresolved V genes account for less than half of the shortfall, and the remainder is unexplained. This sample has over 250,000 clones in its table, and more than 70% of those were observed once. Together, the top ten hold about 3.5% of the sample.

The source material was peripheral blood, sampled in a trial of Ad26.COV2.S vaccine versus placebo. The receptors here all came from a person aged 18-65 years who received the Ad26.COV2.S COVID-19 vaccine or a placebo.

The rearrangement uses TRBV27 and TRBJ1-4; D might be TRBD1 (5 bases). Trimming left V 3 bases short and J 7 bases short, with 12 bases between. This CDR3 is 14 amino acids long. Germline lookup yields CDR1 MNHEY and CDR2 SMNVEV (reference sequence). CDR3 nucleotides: TGTGCCAGCAGTTTCAGGGTATCGTCTGAAAAACTGTTTTTT. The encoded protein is CASSFRVSSEKLFF.

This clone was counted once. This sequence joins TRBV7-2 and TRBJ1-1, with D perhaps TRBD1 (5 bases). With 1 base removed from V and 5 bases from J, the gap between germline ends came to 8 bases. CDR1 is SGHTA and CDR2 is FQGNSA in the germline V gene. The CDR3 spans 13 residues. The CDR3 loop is CASSLGGVTEAFF. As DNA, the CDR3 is TGTGCCAGCAGCTTAGGGGGGGTGACTGAAGCTTTCTTT.

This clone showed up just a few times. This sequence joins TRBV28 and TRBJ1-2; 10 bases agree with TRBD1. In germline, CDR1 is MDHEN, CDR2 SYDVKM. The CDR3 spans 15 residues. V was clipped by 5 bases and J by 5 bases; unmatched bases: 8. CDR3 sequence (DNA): TGTGCCAGCAGTCCCGGGACAGGGGCTCGGTATGGCTACACCTTC. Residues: CASSPGTGARYGYTF.

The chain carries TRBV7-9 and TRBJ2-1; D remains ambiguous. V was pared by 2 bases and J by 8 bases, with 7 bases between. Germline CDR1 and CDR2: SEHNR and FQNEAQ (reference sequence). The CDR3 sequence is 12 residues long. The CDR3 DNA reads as TGTGCCAGCAGCTTATCAGGCTATGAGCAGTTCTTC. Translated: CASSLSGYEQFF.

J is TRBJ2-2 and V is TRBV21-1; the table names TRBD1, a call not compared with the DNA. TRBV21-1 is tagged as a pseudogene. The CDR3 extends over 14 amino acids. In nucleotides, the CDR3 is TGTGCCAGTCCCGGACAGGACATATCCGGGGAGCTGTTTTTT. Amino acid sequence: CASPGQDISGELFF.

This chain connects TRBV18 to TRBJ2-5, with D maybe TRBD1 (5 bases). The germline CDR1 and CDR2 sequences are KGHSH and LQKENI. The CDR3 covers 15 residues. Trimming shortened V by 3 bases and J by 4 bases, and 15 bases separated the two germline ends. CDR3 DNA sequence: TGTGCCAGCTCACCGGCAGGGTTTGCGGTAGAGACCCAGTACTTC. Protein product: CASSPAGFAVETQYF.

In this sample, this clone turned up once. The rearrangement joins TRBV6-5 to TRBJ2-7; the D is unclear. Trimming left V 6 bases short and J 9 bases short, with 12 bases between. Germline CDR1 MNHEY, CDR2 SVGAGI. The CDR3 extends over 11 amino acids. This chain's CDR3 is CASSNKVVQYF. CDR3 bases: TGTGCCAGCAGCAACAAGGTGGTGCAGTACTTC.

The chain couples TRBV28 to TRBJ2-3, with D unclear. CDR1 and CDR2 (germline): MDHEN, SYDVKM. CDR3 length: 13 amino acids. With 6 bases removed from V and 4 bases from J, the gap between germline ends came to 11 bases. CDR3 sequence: CASSRKGADTQYF. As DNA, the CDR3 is TGTGCCAGCAGCCGAAAGGGCGCAGATACGCAGTATTTT. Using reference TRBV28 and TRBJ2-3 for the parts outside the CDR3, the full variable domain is DVKVTQSSRYLVKRTGEKVFLECVQDMDHENMFWYRQDPGLGLRLIYFSYDVKMKEKGDIPEGYSVSREKKERFSLILESASTNQTSMYLCASSRKGADTQYFGPGTRLTVL.

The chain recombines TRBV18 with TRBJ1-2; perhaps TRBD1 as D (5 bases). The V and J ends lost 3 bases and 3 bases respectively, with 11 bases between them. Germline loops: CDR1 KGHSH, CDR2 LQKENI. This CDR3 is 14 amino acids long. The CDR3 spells CASSPNRGDYGYTF. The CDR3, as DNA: TGTGCCAGCTCACCCAACCGAGGGGACTATGGCTACACCTTC.

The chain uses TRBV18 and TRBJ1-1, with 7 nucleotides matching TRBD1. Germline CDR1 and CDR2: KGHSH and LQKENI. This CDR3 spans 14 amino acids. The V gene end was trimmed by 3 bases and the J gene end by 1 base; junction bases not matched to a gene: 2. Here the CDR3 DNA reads TGTGCCAGCTCACCGGACAGGAGGAACACTGAAGCTTTCTTT. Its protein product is CASSPDRRNTEAFF.

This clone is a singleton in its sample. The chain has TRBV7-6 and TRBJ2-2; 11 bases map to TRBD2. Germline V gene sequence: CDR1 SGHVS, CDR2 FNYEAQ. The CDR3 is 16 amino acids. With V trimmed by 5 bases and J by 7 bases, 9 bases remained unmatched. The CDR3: CASSTTSGEVGGELFF. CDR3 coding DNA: TGTGCCAGCAGCACGACTAGCGGGGAGGTTGGCGGGGAGCTGTTTTTT.

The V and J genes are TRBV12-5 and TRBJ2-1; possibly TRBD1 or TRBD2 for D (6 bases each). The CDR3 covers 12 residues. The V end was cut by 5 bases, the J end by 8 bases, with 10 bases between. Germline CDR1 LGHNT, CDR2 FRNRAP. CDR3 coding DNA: TGTGCTAGTGGTCCCGGGGGCCATGAGCAGTTCTTC. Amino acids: CASGPGGHEQFF.

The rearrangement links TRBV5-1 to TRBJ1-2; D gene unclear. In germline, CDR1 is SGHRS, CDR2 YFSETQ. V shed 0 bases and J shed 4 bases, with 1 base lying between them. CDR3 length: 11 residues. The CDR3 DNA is TGCGCCAGCAGCTTGGGCTATGGCTACACCTTC. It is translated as CASSLGYGYTF.

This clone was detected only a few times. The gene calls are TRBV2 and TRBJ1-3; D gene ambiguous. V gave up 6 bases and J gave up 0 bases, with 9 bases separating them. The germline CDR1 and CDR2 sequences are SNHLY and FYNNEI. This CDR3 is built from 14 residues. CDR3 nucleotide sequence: TGTGCCAGCAGGGGCTTTACCTCTGGAAACACCATATATTTT. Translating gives CASRGFTSGNTIYF.

The CDR3 loop reads CARYRGRYMNTEAFF. The CDR3 DNA reads as TGTGCCAGGTACAGGGGACGATATATGAACACTGAAGCTTTCTTT. This chain connects TRBV19 to TRBJ1-1; TRBD1 agrees at 7 bases. CDR3 size: 15 residues. The V and J ends lost 9 bases and 0 bases, in that order; junction bases with no gene match: 10. Looked up from germline, CDR1 is LNHDA and CDR2 is SQIVND (reference sequence).

The CDR3 DNA reads TGTGCCAGCTCACTTCAGCAGGGGGAAGGGCAGCCCCAGCATTTT. Encoded protein: CASSLQQGEGQPQHF. This chain uses TRBV18 with TRBJ1-5; 7 bases match TRBD1. Germline CDR1 reads KGHSH; CDR2 reads LQKENI. V lost 4 bases, J lost 7 bases, and 10 bases stayed unmatched. The CDR3 contains 15 residues. The whole variable domain, remainder taken from reference TRBV18 and TRBJ1-5, is NAGVMQNPRHLVRRRGQEARLRCSPMKGHSHVYWYRQLPEEGLKFMVYLQKENIIDESGMPKERFSAEFPKEGPSILRIQQVVRGDSAAYFCASSLQQGEGQPQHFGDGTRLSIL.

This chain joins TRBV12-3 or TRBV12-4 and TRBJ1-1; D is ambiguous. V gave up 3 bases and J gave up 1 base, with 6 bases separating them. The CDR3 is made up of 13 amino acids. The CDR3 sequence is CASSLRPNTEAFF. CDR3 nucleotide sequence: TGTGCCAGCAGTTTGAGACCGAACACTGAAGCTTTCTTT.